There are many counts of the clone carrying this TCR beta chain. The diagnostic workup employed clinical symptoms, serum thyroxine, TRAb, thyroid ultrasound and orbital computed tomography. A volume of 8 to 10 ml of fresh peripheral blood supplied the PBMCs. The sample comes from a study of Graves' ophthalmopathy and Graves' hyperthyroidism. The V end lost 4 bases, the J end lost 3 bases, and 9 bases lay between the germline ends. This CDR3 region has 13 residues. CDR1 and CDR2 (germline): LNHNV, YYDKDF (reference sequence). Amplification of the TCR beta CDR3 regions used RNA transcripts (as template). Investigators did first-round RT-PCR with HTBI primers, then second-round multiplex PCR. TCRdb used MiXCR to reprocess the multiplex PCR reads, holding one entry per CDR3 protein. The sample holds roughly 500,000 distinct CDR3 sequences, about 15% seen once.

The material sequenced was blood. The sequence came from a woman in her thirties with Graves' ophthalmopathy. The chain is built from TRBV15 and TRBJ1-1, with D unclear. The CDR3: CATSMGVHTEAFF. The CDR3 bases are TGTGCCACCAGCATGGGTGTGCACACTGAAGCTTTCTTT.